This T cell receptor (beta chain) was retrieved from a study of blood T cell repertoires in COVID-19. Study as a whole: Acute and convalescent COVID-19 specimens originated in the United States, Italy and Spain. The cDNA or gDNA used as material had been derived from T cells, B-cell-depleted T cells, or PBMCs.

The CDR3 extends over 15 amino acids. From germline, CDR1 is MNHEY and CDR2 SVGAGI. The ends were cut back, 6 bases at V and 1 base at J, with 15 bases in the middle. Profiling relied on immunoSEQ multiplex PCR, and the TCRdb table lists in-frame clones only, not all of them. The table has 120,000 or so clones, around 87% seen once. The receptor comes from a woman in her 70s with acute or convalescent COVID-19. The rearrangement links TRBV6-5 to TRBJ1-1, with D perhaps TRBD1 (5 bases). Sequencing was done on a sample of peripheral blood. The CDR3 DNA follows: TGTGCCAGCAGCGCTGGAGATACAGGGAACACTGAAGCTTTCTTT. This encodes CASSAGDTGNTEAFF.